The 8 T cell receptor beta chains in this list originate from one sample, sequenced in a study of T cells in localized non-small cell lung cancer. Generated by immunoSEQ multiplex PCR, the TCRdb table keeps only in-frame clones and is missing some. The sample consists of under 35,000 clones, around three quarters of them appearing once. The sequencing used peripheral blood, collected before any cancer treatment. These receptors were collected from a male donor aged 60 or over with stage III squamous cell lung carcinoma.

This chain links TRBV11-2 with TRBJ2-5; D gene unclear. Germline CDR1 is SGHAT and CDR2 is FQNNGV. This CDR3 has 12 amino acids. Trimming cost V 0 bases and J 9 bases, with 8 bases left between them. The CDR3 sequence is CASSLDLKPQYF. In nucleotides, the CDR3 is TGTGCCAGCAGCTTAGATCTGAAGCCCCAGTACTTC.

The chain joins TRBV7-6 to TRBJ1-1; possible D gene TRBD1, 6 bases. Germline assignment: CDR1 SGHVS and CDR2 FNYEAQ. The ends were cut back, 1 base at V and 1 base at J, with 13 bases in the middle. The CDR3 length is 16 residues. The CDR3 spells CASSLVSGQTNTEAFF. CDR3 nucleotide sequence: TGTGCCAGCAGCTTAGTCAGCGGACAGACGAACACTGAAGCTTTCTTT.

This clone was seen more than once but under ten times. The chain's CDR3 is CASSLDAGLSSYEQYF. The CDR3 DNA sequence: TGTGCCAGCAGCTTAGATGCGGGGCTCAGCTCCTACGAGCAGTACTTC. This chain joins TRBV11-2 and TRBJ2-7, with D tentatively TRBD2 (6 bases). The ends were cut back, 0 bases at V and 0 bases at J, with 12 bases in the middle. The germline V gene has CDR1 SGHAT and CDR2 FQNNGV. The CDR3 runs to 16 residues.

V gene TRBV28 combines with J gene TRBJ2-3; D is uncertain. The CDR3 covers 14 residues. Trimming took off 5 bases at V and 5 bases at J, with 14 bases between the two ends. Germline CDR1 is MDHEN and CDR2 is SYDVKM. The CDR3 here is CASSVTRVRDTQYF. In DNA form, the CDR3 reads TGTGCCAGCAGTGTTACTCGGGTTCGAGATACGCAGTATTTT. Full variable domain (rest looked up from reference TRBV28 and TRBJ2-3): DVKVTQSSRYLVKRTGEKVFLECVQDMDHENMFWYRQDPGLGLRLIYFSYDVKMKEKGDIPEGYSVSREKKERFSLILESASTNQTSMYLCASSVTRVRDTQYFGPGTRLTVL.

V usage is TRBV11-3 and J usage is TRBJ2-3; TRBD2 aligns across 12 bases. With 1 base clipped from V and 5 bases from J, the junction kept 4 bases outside the gene matches. Germline assignment: CDR1 SGHNT and CDR2 YENEEA. The CDR3 is 16 amino acids. CDR3 DNA sequence: TGTGCCAGCAGCTTAGGCGGGGGACTAGCGGGAGATACGCAGTATTTT. This translates into CASSLGGGLAGDTQYF.

On this clone itself: This specimen includes other DNA sequences encoding the same CDR3. The chain is built from TRBV6-5 and TRBJ1-5; D call uncertain. The CDR3 sequence is 13 residues long. From germline, CDR1 is MNHEY and CDR2 SVGAGI. Trimming cost V 0 bases and J 3 bases, with 3 bases left between them. The CDR3 loop reads CASSYSDNQPQHF. The DNA for the CDR3 is TGTGCCAGCAGTTACTCGGACAATCAGCCCCAGCATTTT.

This rearrangement joins TRBV6-1 to TRBJ1-3, with D unclear. Germline V CDR1 and CDR2: MNHNS, SASEGT. V shed 5 bases and J shed 4 bases, with 12 bases lying between them. The CDR3 extends over 14 amino acids. For the CDR3, the DNA is TGTGCCAGCAGTAAGGGAGAGCTGGGAAACACCATATATTTT. It yields the protein CASSKGELGNTIYF.

V and J are TRBV7-3 and TRBJ2-5, with a weak D call TRBD1 (6 bases). V shed 4 bases and J shed 9 bases, with 15 bases lying between them. Germline CDR1 is SGHTA and CDR2 is FQGTGA. CDR3 size: 13 residues. The CDR3 here is CASSSRQGQAQYF. The CDR3 DNA reads as TGTGCCAGCAGCTCCCGGCAGGGGCAGGCCCAGTACTTC.